The present T cell receptor beta chain was sequenced within a study of blood T cells in healthy people across ages. It was with a sample-barcoded 5' primer and a J-beta primer mix that a second PCR of roughly 6 to 12 cycles was run. TCRdb re-derived calls from the 5' RACE reads in MiXCR, one entry per CDR3 protein. The data show more than 1,000,000 distinct CDR3 sequences, about 25% seen once. This clonotype was observed a few times. The CDR3 loop spans 14 amino acids. Looked up from germline, CDR1 is SNHLY and CDR2 is FYNNEI. Trimming removed 5 bases at V and 2 bases at J, with 9 bases between. These same data were also listed under a study on T cells of mothers and their children. That study reports: Each child contributed roughly 3.2 million TCR beta CDR3 reads, while each mother contributed over 8.5 million.

The gene calls are TRBV2 and TRBJ2-2, with D unclear. The specimen sequenced was blood. This clonotype was sampled from a girl aged 2-10 years in good health. The CDR3: CASSSPTNTGELFF. The CDR3 nucleotides are TGTGCCAGCAGTTCACCCACAAACACCGGGGAGCTGTTTTTT.